This T cell receptor (beta chain) came from a study of blood T cells in healthy people across ages. As concerns this clonotype: As yet, its antigen is unknown.

A second roughly 6 to 12 cycle PCR used barcoded and J-beta primers. One entry per CDR3 protein results from TCRdb running MiXCR on the 5' RACE reads. The table has some 900,000 distinct CDR3 sequences, around 28% seen once; the top ten hold around a sixth. General study points: Not knowing donor CMV status may have confounded expanded clonotype changes. Underestimates were what the diversity estimates from one million T cells were considered to be.

V was trimmed by 1 base and J by 5 bases, leaving 9 bases between them. Germline loops: CDR1 MNHEY, CDR2 SVGEGT. The CDR3 length is 14 residues. Specimen: blood. The source is a woman of 80 years or more in good health. The chain employs TRBV6-2 or TRBV6-3 and TRBJ2-1; no clear D gene. CDR3 bases: TGTGCCAGCAGTTACTTACTACTCCACAATGAGCAGTTCTTC. Translated, it gives CASSYLLLHNEQFF.